These 21 T cell receptor beta chains came from one sample sequenced in a study of blood T cell repertoires in COVID-19. Sequenced by immunoSEQ multiplex PCR; TCRdb stores in-frame clones only, minus some. This sample yields about 190,000 clones, of which about 90% are seen a single time; approximately 0.64% belongs to the top ten. The sample was peripheral blood. The receptors originated from a man between 45 and 60 years old with acute or convalescent COVID-19.

The genes are TRBV4-2 and TRBJ1-2, with 8 positions matching TRBD1. There are 17 residues in the CDR3. Losses at the gene ends were 0 bases for V and 3 bases for J; bases not matched to a gene: 9. The germline gives CDR1 LGHNA, CDR2 YNFKEQ. CDR3 coding DNA: TGTGCCAGCAGCCAAGATCCGGGACAGGCCTTTTACTATGGCTACACCTTC. Its protein is CASSQDPGQAFYYGYTF.

This sequence joins TRBV5-4 and TRBJ1-6; weak D call: TRBD1 (5 bases). Trimming stripped 4 bases from V and 3 bases from J, with 11 bases between. Germline loops: CDR1 SGHNT, CDR2 YYREEE (reference sequence). The length of the CDR3 is 15 residues. Here the CDR3 DNA reads TGTGCCAGCAGCGTGGGTAGGGGCTATAATTCACCCCTCCACTTT. Translated: CASSVGRGYNSPLHF.

This clone was observed once. The genes are TRBV20-1 and TRBJ1-2, with D unresolved. CDR1 is DFQATT, CDR2 SNEGSKA, per germline (reference sequence). The CDR3 runs to 11 residues. V lost 5 bases and J lost 7, with 11 bases in between. Here the CDR3 DNA reads TGCAGTGCTTCCCGAGAGGGTGGCTACACCTTC. As protein: CSASREGGYTF.

The chain is built from TRBV29-1 and TRBJ2-7; the match to TRBD2 covers 9 bases. J was trimmed by 3 bases and V by 4 bases; bases with no gene match: 13. Germline CDR1 SQVTM, CDR2 ANQGSEA. This CDR3 is 16 amino acids long. CDR3 nucleotides: TGCAGCGTTGCGAACACCGGGACTAGCCGACACTACGAGCAGTACTTC. Translated: CSVANTGTSRHYEQYF.

The V and J genes are TRBV4-1 and TRBJ1-3, with D possibly matching TRBD1 (6 bases). Germline V gene sequence: CDR1 MGHRA, CDR2 YSYEKL. This CDR3 comprises 15 residues. The V end lost 3 bases, the J end lost 0 bases, and 9 bases lay between the germline ends. The CDR3 nucleotides read TGCGCCAGCAGCCACGGGGGGGCCTCTGGAAACACCATATATTTT. Translating it yields CASSHGGASGNTIYF.

The chain carries TRBV28 and TRBJ1-5; D may be TRBD1 (6 bases). CDR1 MDHEN and CDR2 SYDVKM come from the germline V gene. This CDR3 spans 15 amino acids. Trimming pared 2 bases from V and 5 bases from J, leaving 13 bases between. The CDR3 nucleotides are TGTGCCAGCAGTTTAGGCAGGGGACCCTATCAGCCCCAGCATTTT. Amino acids: CASSLGRGPYQPQHF. Complete variable domain (other parts from reference TRBV28 and TRBJ1-5): DVKVTQSSRYLVKRTGEKVFLECVQDMDHENMFWYRQDPGLGLRLIYFSYDVKMKEKGDIPEGYSVSREKKERFSLILESASTNQTSMYLCASSLGRGPYQPQHFGDGTRLSIL.

The chain combines TRBV27 with TRBJ2-2; D call uncertain. Germline values: CDR1 MNHEY, CDR2 SMNVEV (reference sequence). This CDR3 spans 16 amino acids. The germline V and J ends were trimmed by 0 bases and 0 bases, with 8 bases remaining between them. CDR3 in amino acids: CASSLSPGANTGELFF. Written as DNA, the CDR3 is TGTGCCAGCAGTTTATCTCCAGGCGCGAACACCGGGGAGCTGTTTTTT.

The V and J genes are TRBV2 and TRBJ2-5, with 9 bases that match TRBD2. CDR3 length: 15 amino acids. The V gene's germline CDR1 is SNHLY and CDR2 FYNNEI. V dropped 6 bases and J dropped 2; count of bases not matched to a gene: 7. CDR3 DNA: TGTGCCAGCAGCTCTAGCGGGGCATGGCAAGAGACCCAGTACTTC. This sequence encodes CASSSSGAWQETQYF.

The chain employs TRBV6-5 and TRBJ1-4; D is unresolved. Trimming removed 5 bases at V and 3 bases at J, with 13 bases between. The CDR3 covers 15 residues. Germline loops: CDR1 MNHEY, CDR2 SVGAGI. The CDR3 region has the DNA TGTGCCAGCAGTAGATTAGGTCTAGCTAATGAAAAACTGTTTTTT. Its translation is CASSRLGLANEKLFF.

About this clone: Other nucleotide sequences from this sample produce the same CDR3. The gene calls are TRBV5-4 and TRBJ2-7, with a possible D match to TRBD2 (6 bases). CDR1 and CDR2 from the germline V gene are SGHNT and YYREEE (reference sequence). Trimming removed 2 bases at V and 0 bases at J, with 6 bases between. The CDR3 has 13 amino acids. The CDR3 region is CASSLAGSYEQYF. In DNA, the CDR3 is TGTGCCAGCAGCTTAGCGGGCTCCTACGAGCAGTACTTC. The full variable domain, its missing parts supplied by reference TRBV5-4 and TRBJ2-7, is ETGVTQSPTHLIKTRGQQVTLRCSSQSGHNTVSWYQQALGQGPQFIFQYYREEENGRGNFPPRFSGLQFPNYSSELNVNALELDDSALYLCASSLAGSYEQYFGPGTRLTVT.

The gene calls are TRBV4-2 and TRBJ2-5; 7 nucleotides agree with TRBD2. The germline V gene has CDR1 LGHNA and CDR2 YNFKEQ. There are 15 residues in the CDR3. The junction had 6 bases not matched to a gene; V was cut back by 1 base and J by 4 bases. CDR3 amino acids: CASSQALGGGETQYF. The CDR3 nucleotides are TGTGCCAGCAGCCAAGCTCTTGGCGGGGGAGAGACCCAGTACTTC.

The chain links TRBV28 to TRBJ2-7; the D is unclear. The CDR3 runs 13 residues. Germline CDR1 MDHEN, CDR2 SYDVKM. V lost 2 bases, J lost 9 bases, and 14 bases lay in between. CDR3 bases: TGTGCCAGCAGTTTAAACGCTTATTTCGGGCAGTACGTC. Encoded protein: CASSLNAYFGQYV.

The V gene is TRBV7-3, the J gene TRBJ2-3, with a possible D match to TRBD1 (6 bases). V dropped 2 bases and J dropped 2 bases, with 11 bases sitting between them. The V gene's germline CDR1 is SGHTA and CDR2 FQGTGA. The CDR3 totals 15 residues. The chain's CDR3 is CASSLQGISTDTQYF. The CDR3, as DNA: TGTGCCAGCAGCTTACAGGGGATTTCCACAGATACGCAGTATTTT.

This chain links TRBV30 with TRBJ2-7; 7 nucleotides agree with TRBD1. The trim removed 0 bases at V and 3 bases at J, leaving 8 bases unmatched. Germline-derived CDR1 and CDR2 are GTSNPN and SVGIG (reference sequence). The CDR3 is 15 residues long. The CDR3 loop is CAWSVMRQGFYEQYF. Here the CDR3 DNA reads TGTGCCTGGAGTGTAATGCGACAGGGTTTCTACGAGCAGTACTTC.

The chain couples TRBV5-1 to TRBJ2-5; 10 bases are shared with TRBD2. V lost 7 bases to trimming and J lost 5 bases; unmatched junction nucleotides: 8. Germline V lookup: CDR1 SGHRS, CDR2 YFSETQ. CDR3 size: 14 residues. CDR3: CASGSGGAGETQYF. CDR3 sequence (DNA): TGCGCCAGCGGGAGCGGGGGGGCCGGTGAGACCCAGTACTTC.

The chain couples TRBV28 to TRBJ1-1; weak D call: TRBD1 (5 bases). This CDR3 is built from 17 residues. CDR1 and CDR2 (germline): MDHEN, SYDVKM. V lost 2 bases and J 4 bases, leaving 20 bases between the germline ends. The CDR3 region has the DNA TGTGCCAGCAGTTTAACTGCAGGAGGCTTGGGGGGCACTGAAGCTTTCTTT. As protein: CASSLTAGGLGGTEAFF.

The genes are TRBV27 and TRBJ2-7, with TRBD2 identical over 11 bases. CDR3 length equals 14 residues. Germline V gives CDR1 MNHEY, CDR2 SMNVEV (reference sequence). V shed 4 bases and J 4 bases; nucleotides not matched to a gene: 3. CDR3 protein: CASSYASGRYEQYF. In nucleotides, the CDR3 is TGTGCCAGCAGTTATGCTAGCGGGAGGTACGAGCAGTACTTC.

The chain couples TRBV7-9 to TRBJ2-6; TRBD1 matches at 7 bases. Trimming took 4 bases from V and 0 from J; bases not matched to a gene: 9. Germline CDR1 reads SEHNR; CDR2 reads FQNEAQ (reference sequence). The CDR3 totals 18 residues. CDR3 DNA: TGTGCCAGCAGCTACCCCGGGACAGCGATCTCTGGGGCCAACGTCCTGACTTTC. The encoded protein is CASSYPGTAISGANVLTF.

About this clone itself: The same CDR3 arises from other DNA sequences in this sample as well. V and J are TRBV11-3 and TRBJ2-4; TRBD1 aligns across 11 bases. V was pared by 3 bases and J by 8 bases, with 0 bases of the junction left unmatched. The CDR3 is 13 residues long. Germline CDR1 is SGHNT and CDR2 is YENEEA. The CDR3 DNA follows: TGTGCCAGCAGCTTGGGACAGGGGGACATTCAGTACTTC. As protein: CASSLGQGDIQYF.

This chain uses TRBV4-2 with TRBJ2-7; 10 bases match TRBD1. The V segment lost 4 bases and the J segment 2 bases; nucleotides outside the gene matches: 5. This CDR3 is 15 amino acids long. Per germline, CDR1 LGHNA and CDR2 YNFKEQ. CDR3 coding DNA: TGTGCCAGCAGCCTTACCGGGACAGGGGCCTACGAGCAGTACTTC. This sequence encodes CASSLTGTGAYEQYF.

This clone has a handful of counts. V usage is TRBV5-1 and J usage is TRBJ1-1; 7 bases map to TRBD1. J gave up 2 bases and V 5 bases, and 6 bases lay outside the gene matches. This CDR3 has 14 amino acids. The germline V gene encodes CDR1 SGHRS and CDR2 YFSETQ. CDR3 amino acids: CASRRDRVNTEAFF. The CDR3 bases are TGCGCCAGCAGACGTGACAGGGTAAACACTGAAGCTTTCTTT.